This TCR beta chain was profiled in a study of blood T cell repertoires in COVID-19. Across the study: COVID-19 samples, acute and convalescent, were from the United States, Italy and Spain. Sources were T cells, B-cell-depleted T cells, or PBMCs; the material itself was cDNA or gDNA.

The CDR3 has 14 residues. V gave up 6 bases and J gave up 3 bases; unmatched junction bases: 7. CDR1 is LNHDA and CDR2 is SQIVND in the germline V gene (reference sequence). Per the original methods: Researchers report that nucleated cell counts were estimated from reference gene primer amplification. Generated by immunoSEQ multiplex PCR, the TCRdb table keeps only in-frame clones and is missing some. V and J calls and clone size are those listed in that table; D and trimming were worked out from the DNA. The table records 350,000 to 450,000 clones, approximately 87% of them present only once. The Seattle site enrolled patients during active infection and followed them longitudinally.

The V and J genes are TRBV19 and TRBJ1-2; 7 nucleotides agree with TRBD1. The sample was peripheral blood. The sequence came from a woman aged 55-75 years with COVID-19, enrolled during active disease. The CDR3 region has the DNA TGTGCCAGTAGCGATAGGGGGCGCGACTATGGCTACACCTTC. It codes for CASSDRGRDYGYTF.